The 9 T cell receptor beta chains listed next were all sequenced from one sample in a study of blood T cell repertoires in COVID-19. Assay: immunoSEQ multiplex PCR; the TCRdb copy retains only in-frame clones and omits some. The data hold tens of thousands of clones, with around 67% observed a single time. Sample: peripheral blood. The source of these receptors is a man in his 70s with COVID-19, enrolled during active disease.

The chain couples TRBV28 to TRBJ1-1; 8 bases are a match to TRBD1. Germline V gene lookup returns CDR1 MDHEN and CDR2 SYDVKM. The CDR3 is 14 residues long. The junction had 4 bases not matched to a gene; V was cut back by 5 bases and J by 2 bases. CDR3 amino acids: CASSGGTGNTEAFF. CDR3 nucleotides: TGTGCCAGCAGTGGTGGGACAGGTAACACTGAAGCTTTCTTT.

The rearrangement joins TRBV7-9 to TRBJ2-2; perhaps TRBD1 as D (6 bases). The germline V gene has CDR1 SEHNR and CDR2 FQNEAQ (reference sequence). The CDR3 spans 14 residues. Trimming took off 6 bases at V and 1 base at J, with 9 bases between the two ends. CDR3: CASRPGQNTGELFF. The CDR3 DNA sequence: TGTGCCAGCAGGCCGGGACAGAACACCGGGGAGCTGTTTTTT.

The CDR3 coding sequence is TGTGCCAGCAGCAAGGACAGAAACAATGAAAAACTGTTTTTT. This gives the protein CASSKDRNNEKLFF. The chain couples TRBV27 to TRBJ1-4; perhaps TRBD1 as D (6 bases). With 6 bases removed from V and 5 bases from J, the gap between germline ends came to 13 bases. The CDR3 is made up of 14 amino acids. Per the germline V gene, CDR1 is MNHEY and CDR2 is SMNVEV (reference sequence).

The chain combines TRBV28 with TRBJ1-5; maybe TRBD1 (5 bases). The CDR3 consists of 14 residues. Trimming pared 8 bases from V and 1 base from J, leaving 12 bases between. Germline V CDR1 and CDR2: MDHEN, SYDVKM. CDR3 sequence reads: CASANGGSNQPQHF. The CDR3 DNA follows: TGTGCCAGCGCTAACGGGGGGAGCAATCAGCCCCAGCATTTT.

The rearrangement links TRBV11-2 to TRBJ1-2; 10 nucleotides agree with TRBD1. CDR3 length: 14 amino acids. J was trimmed by 3 bases and V by 4 bases; bases with no gene match: 2. Germline V gene lookup returns CDR1 SGHAT and CDR2 FQNNGV. The CDR3 sequence: CASSSDRGDYGYTF. CDR3 DNA sequence: TGTGCCAGCAGCTCGGACAGGGGGGACTATGGCTACACCTTC.

The J gene is TRBJ2-5, the V gene TRBV7-9; TRBD2 agrees at 13 bases. Germline lookup yields CDR1 SEHNR and CDR2 FQNEAQ (reference sequence). This CDR3 has 16 residues. J lost 2 bases, V lost 3 bases, and 3 bases had no gene match. CDR3 nucleotides: TGTGCCAGCAGCTTCCCGGGACTAGCGGGACAAGAGACCCAGTACTTC. This gives the protein CASSFPGLAGQETQYF.

The rearrangement links TRBV7-2 to TRBJ1-5; no clear D. From germline, CDR1 is SGHTA and CDR2 FQGNSA. The CDR3 contains 14 residues. V was clipped by 5 bases and J by 0 bases, with 8 bases between them. CDR3 amino acids: CASSPRFSNQPQHF. For the CDR3, the DNA is TGTGCCAGCAGCCCCAGATTTAGCAATCAGCCCCAGCATTTT.

The chain joins TRBV11-2 to TRBJ2-1; TRBD1 might be the D (6 bases). The CDR3 is 17 residues long. V shed 0 bases and J shed 7 bases, with 19 bases lying between them. Germline V lookup: CDR1 SGHAT, CDR2 FQNNGV. The CDR3, as DNA: TGTGCCAGCAGCTTAGAGTCGGGACACGGCATCCGGAATGAGCAGTTCTTC. It translates to CASSLESGHGIRNEQFF.

This clone was seen once. The V call is TRBV6-6, the J call TRBJ1-6; no clear D gene. Germline loops: CDR1 MNHNY, CDR2 SVGAGI (reference sequence). The germline V and J ends were trimmed by 0 bases and 7 bases, with 13 bases remaining between them. CDR3 size: 16 residues. The DNA of the CDR3 is TGTGCCAGCAGTTACTCCGATTGGAGGGTGAATTCACCCCTCCACTTT. It yields the protein CASSYSDWRVNSPLHF.